This TCR beta chain was found in a study of shared clonotypes between healthy human individuals. Clones were read by immunoSEQ multiplex PCR, and TCRdb kept only the in-frame ones, dropping some. The data contain a few million clones, about 92% of them singletons. The clonotype was recovered from a man between 18 and 29 years old in good health. Sequences were obtained from naive CD4+ T cells sorted from blood. The subset denotes: CD45RA+ positively selected.

The CDR3 here is CASTRNPQEDTF. In nucleotides, the CDR3 is TGTGCCAGCACCAGGAACCCCCAGGAAGACACCTTC. This chain joins TRBV6-1 and TRBJ1-2; D ambiguous. V dropped 7 bases and J dropped 12 bases, with 18 bases sitting between them. Looked up from germline, CDR1 is MNHNS and CDR2 is SASEGT. CDR3 length equals 12 residues.